This T cell receptor beta chain originates from a study of chemoradiotherapy in HPV16-positive cancers. For the study at large: Candidate HPV-specific clones and shared TCR motifs came from a couple of HPV16-positive patients. Study-level findings and limits: For HPV16-positive patients, expanding HPV-responsive T cells associated with longer recurrence-free survival. During treatment, candidate HPV-specific clones and E7-related motifs expanded in tumor. HPV-specific T cells were functionally defined from only a couple of HPV16-positive patients.

The germline CDR1 and CDR2 sequences are SGHTA and FQGNSA. With 5 bases clipped from V and 6 bases from J, the junction kept 6 bases outside the gene matches. The CDR3 loop spans 14 amino acids. The protocol was immunoSEQ multiplex PCR, while the TCRdb copy is restricted to in-frame clones and leaves out a portion. The sample records about 5,000 clones, about 90% being singletons. Note on this clone: Its antigen is still unknown.

The sequencing used blood, collected from a patient who underwent chemoradiotherapy. The receptor was isolated from a human donor with HPV-associated anogenital cancer. The chain employs TRBV7-2 and TRBJ1-5; TRBD1 matches at 8 bases. This CDR3 is CASSPGTGIQPQHF. Written as DNA, the CDR3 is TGTGCCAGCAGCCCAGGGACAGGAATTCAGCCCCAGCATTTT.